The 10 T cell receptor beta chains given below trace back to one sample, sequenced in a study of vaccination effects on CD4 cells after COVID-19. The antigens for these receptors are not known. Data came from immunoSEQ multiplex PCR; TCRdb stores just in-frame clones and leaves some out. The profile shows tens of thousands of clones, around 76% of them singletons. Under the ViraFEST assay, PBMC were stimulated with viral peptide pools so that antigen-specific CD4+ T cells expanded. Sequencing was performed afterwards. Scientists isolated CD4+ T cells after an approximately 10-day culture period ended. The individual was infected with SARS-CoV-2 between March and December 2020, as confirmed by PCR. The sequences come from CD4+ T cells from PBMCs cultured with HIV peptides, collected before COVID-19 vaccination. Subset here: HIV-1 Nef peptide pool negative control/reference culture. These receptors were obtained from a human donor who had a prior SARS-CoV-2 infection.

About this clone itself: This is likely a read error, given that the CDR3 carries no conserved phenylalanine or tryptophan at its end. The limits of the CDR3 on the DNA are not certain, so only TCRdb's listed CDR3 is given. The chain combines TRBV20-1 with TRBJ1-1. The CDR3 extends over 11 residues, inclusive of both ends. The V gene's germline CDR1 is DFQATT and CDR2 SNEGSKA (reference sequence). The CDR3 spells CSASATSSSWL.

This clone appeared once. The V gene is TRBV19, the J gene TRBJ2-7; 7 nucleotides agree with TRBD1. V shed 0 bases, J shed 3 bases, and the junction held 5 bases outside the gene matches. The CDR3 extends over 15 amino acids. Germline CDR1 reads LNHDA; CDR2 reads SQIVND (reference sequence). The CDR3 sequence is CASSIEAGGRYEQYF. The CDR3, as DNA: TGTGCCAGTAGTATAGAGGCAGGGGGTCGCTACGAGCAGTACTTC. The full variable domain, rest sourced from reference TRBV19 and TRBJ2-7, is DGGITQSPKYLFRKEGQNVTLSCEQNLNHDAMYWYRQDPGQGLRLIYYSQIVNDFQKGDIAEGYSVSREKKESFPLTVTSAQKNPTAFYLCASSIEAGGRYEQYFGPGTRLTVT.

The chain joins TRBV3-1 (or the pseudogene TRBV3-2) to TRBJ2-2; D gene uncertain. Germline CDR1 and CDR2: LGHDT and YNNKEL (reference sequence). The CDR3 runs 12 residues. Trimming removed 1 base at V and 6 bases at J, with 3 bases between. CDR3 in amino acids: CASSQVAGELFF. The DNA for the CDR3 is TGTGCCAGCAGCCAAGTGGCCGGGGAGCTGTTTTTT.

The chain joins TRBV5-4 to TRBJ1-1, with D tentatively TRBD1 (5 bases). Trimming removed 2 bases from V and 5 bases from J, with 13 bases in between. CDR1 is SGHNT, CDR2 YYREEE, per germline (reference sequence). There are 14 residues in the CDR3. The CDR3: CASSFDGGRTEAFF. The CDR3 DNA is TGTGCCAGCAGCTTTGATGGGGGGAGGACTGAAGCTTTCTTT.

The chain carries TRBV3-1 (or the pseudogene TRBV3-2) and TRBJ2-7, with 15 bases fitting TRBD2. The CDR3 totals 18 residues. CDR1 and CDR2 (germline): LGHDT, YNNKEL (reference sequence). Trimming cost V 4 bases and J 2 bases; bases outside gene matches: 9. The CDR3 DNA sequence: TGTGCCAGCAGCCTAATGGGACTAGCGGGAGGACCCCCCTACGAGCAGTACTTC. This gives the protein CASSLMGLAGGPPYEQYF.

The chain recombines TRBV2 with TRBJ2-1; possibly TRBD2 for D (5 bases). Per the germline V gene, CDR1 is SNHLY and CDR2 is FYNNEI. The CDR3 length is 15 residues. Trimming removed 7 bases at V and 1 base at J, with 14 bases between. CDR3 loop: CASNKEGLSYNEQFF. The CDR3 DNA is TGTGCCAGCAACAAAGAAGGACTTTCCTACAATGAGCAGTTCTTC.

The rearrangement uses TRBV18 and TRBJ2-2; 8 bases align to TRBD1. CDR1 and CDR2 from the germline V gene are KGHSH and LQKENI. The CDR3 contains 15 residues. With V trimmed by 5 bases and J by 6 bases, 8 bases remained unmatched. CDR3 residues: CASSTQRTGSGELFF. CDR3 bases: TGTGCCAGCTCAACCCAGCGGACAGGGTCCGGGGAGCTGTTTTTT.

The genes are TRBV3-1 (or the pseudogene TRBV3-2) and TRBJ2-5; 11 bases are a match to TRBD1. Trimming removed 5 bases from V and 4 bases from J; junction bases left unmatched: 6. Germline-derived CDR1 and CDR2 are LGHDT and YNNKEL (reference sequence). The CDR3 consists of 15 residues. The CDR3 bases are TGTGCCAGCAGCGGGGCGGACAGGGGGCTAGAGACCCAGTACTTC. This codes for CASSGADRGLETQYF.

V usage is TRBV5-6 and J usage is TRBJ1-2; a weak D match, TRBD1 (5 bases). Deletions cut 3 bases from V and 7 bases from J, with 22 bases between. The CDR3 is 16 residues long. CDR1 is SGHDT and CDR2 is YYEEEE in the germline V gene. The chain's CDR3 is CASSSPLGGGVAGYTF. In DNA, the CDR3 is TGTGCCAGCAGCTCCCCGCTGGGGGGAGGTGTAGCTGGCTACACCTTC.

In DNA form, the CDR3 reads TGTGCCAGCTCACTACAACAGGGGGGCAATCAGCCCCAGCATTTT. It encodes CASSLQQGGNQPQHF. This chain uses TRBV18 with TRBJ1-5, with TRBD1 identical over 8 bases. The CDR3 runs 15 residues. Trimming at V came to 4 bases and at J to 2 bases, leaving 4 bases not matched to a gene. Germline CDR1 and CDR2: KGHSH and LQKENI. Full variable domain (rest looked up from reference TRBV18 and TRBJ1-5): NAGVMQNPRHLVRRRGQEARLRCSPMKGHSHVYWYRQLPEEGLKFMVYLQKENIIDESGMPKERFSAEFPKEGPSILRIQQVVRGDSAAYFCASSLQQGGNQPQHFGDGTRLSIL.